This T cell receptor beta chain was sequenced in a study of a mutant IDH1 vaccine in newly diagnosed glioma. Looking at the study overall: Previous treatment comprised radiotherapy, temozolomide, or both, mostly both.

Time point noted: week 35, safety follow-up. One vaccine dose held 300 ug of mutant IDH1 20-mer peptide and came with topical imiquimod. CDR1 is SGDLS and CDR2 is YYNGEE in the germline V gene. The CDR3 has 15 amino acids. The V end was cut by 4 bases, the J end by 2 bases, with 12 bases between. The assay was immunoSEQ multiplex PCR, and TCRdb's table has in-frame clones only and misses some. The sample shows some 42,000 clones, 65% to 90% of them seen only once. Worth noting for this clone: Its antigen is undetermined.

The TCR was taken from a woman in her 50s with glioma. The chain uses TRBV9 and TRBJ1-4; a possible D gene is TRBD1 (5 bases). Sequenced material: PBMCs, taken from a glioma patient whose treatment included an IDH1 peptide vaccine. CDR3 sequence reads: CASSPSTATNEKLFF. The CDR3 DNA is TGTGCCAGCAGCCCGTCGACAGCTACTAATGAAAAACTGTTTTTT.